Only a few counts were recorded for the clone carrying this T cell receptor (beta chain). The CDR3 is made up of 14 amino acids. Germline CDR1 SQVTM, CDR2 ANQGSEA. V lost 2 bases and J lost 12, with 19 bases in between. The protocol was immunoSEQ multiplex PCR, while the TCRdb copy is restricted to in-frame clones and leaves out a portion. The table lists a few hundred thousand clones, more than 70% of them singletons. The data stem from a study of blood T cell repertoires in COVID-19. J is TRBJ1-4 and V is TRBV29-1; D is unresolved. This sequence was found in a woman between 50 and 59 years old with COVID-19, enrolled during active disease. The sample taken for sequencing was peripheral blood. The CDR3: CSVEYPGYPEELFF. CDR3 bases: TGCAGCGTTGAATACCCAGGTTACCCAGAAGAACTGTTTTTT.